These T cell receptor beta chains were read from a single sample in a study of cytomegalovirus exposure and HLA in healthy donors. Clones were read by immunoSEQ multiplex PCR, and TCRdb kept only the in-frame ones, dropping some. The sample has about 160,000 clones; about four fifths are singletons. Sequenced input: PBMCs. These receptors were collected from a man aged 50 to 60 in good health and CMV-seropositive. The CDR3 runs from the conserved cysteine through the conserved F or W. The D gene is left open where the match is weak. Clone size is stated in some rows and not others, as once, few, many or a class when expanded.

d_gene: TRBD1
abundance: .
j_gene: TRBJ1-6
v_gene: TRBV9
CDR3aa: CASSGTGQMNSPLHF
CDR3nt: TGTGCCAGCAGCGGTACGGGACAGATGAATTCACCCCTCCACTTT

d_gene: TRBD2
abundance: once
j_gene: TRBJ2-2
v_gene: TRBV4-2
CDR3aa: CASSQTSGDTGELFF
CDR3nt: TGTGCCAGCAGCCAGACTAGCGGGGACACCGGGGAGCTGTTTTTT

d_gene: .
abundance: .
j_gene: TRBJ2-6
v_gene: TRBV29-1
CDR3aa: CSVVASGANVLTF
CDR3nt: TGCAGCGTTGTGGCCTCTGGGGCCAACGTCCTGACTTTC

d_gene: .
abundance: few
j_gene: TRBJ2-2
v_gene: TRBV6-5
CDR3aa: CASSYRFNTGELFF
CDR3nt: TGTGCCAGCAGTTACCGTTTTAATACCGGGGAGCTGTTTTTT

d_gene: .
abundance: .
j_gene: TRBJ1-1
v_gene: TRBV16
CDR3aa: CASSPQGLATEAFF
CDR3nt: TGTGCCAGCAGCCCCCAGGGACTTGCAACTGAAGCTTTCTTT

d_gene: .
abundance: .
j_gene: TRBJ1-6
v_gene: TRBV5-1
CDR3aa: CASSLDGREDSPLHF
CDR3nt: TGCGCCAGCAGCTTGGACGGCAGGGAGGATTCACCCCTCCACTTT

d_gene: .
abundance: .
j_gene: TRBJ2-5
v_gene: TRBV13
CDR3aa: CASSSPRGEETQYF
CDR3nt: TGTGCCAGCAGCTCCCCCAGGGGAGAAGAGACCCAGTACTTC

d_gene: TRBD2
abundance: .
j_gene: TRBJ2-3
v_gene: TRBV11-3
CDR3aa: CASSNPGTSGGDTQYF
CDR3nt: TGTGCCAGCAGCAACCCAGGGACTAGCGGGGGAGATACGCAGTATTTT

d_gene: TRBD1
abundance: .
j_gene: TRBJ2-7
v_gene: TRBV5-1
CDR3aa: CASSLDRGNLGDEQYF
CDR3nt: TGCGCCAGCAGCCTCGACAGGGGCAACCTTGGAGACGAGCAGTACTTC

d_gene: TRBD2
abundance: .
j_gene: TRBJ2-7
v_gene: TRBV7-3
CDR3aa: CASSLGTSGRDEQYF
CDR3nt: TGTGCCAGCAGCTTAGGGACTAGCGGGAGAGACGAGCAGTACTTC

d_gene: .
abundance: .
j_gene: TRBJ1-2
v_gene: TRBV29-1
CDR3aa: CSVKWGGYDYGYTF
CDR3nt: TGCAGCGTGAAATGGGGGGGGTATGACTATGGCTACACCTTC

d_gene: TRBD1
abundance: once
j_gene: TRBJ2-7
v_gene: TRBV18
CDR3aa: CASSDRTGGDEQYF
CDR3nt: TGTGCCAGCTCCGATCGGACAGGGGGGGACGAGCAGTACTTC

d_gene: TRBD2
abundance: .
j_gene: TRBJ2-7
v_gene: TRBV6-1
CDR3aa: CASSELAARRTLLGECEQYF
CDR3nt: TGTGCCAGCAGTGAACTAGCGGCACGCAGGACCCTATTGGGAGAATGCGAGCAGTACTTC

d_gene: TRBD1
abundance: .
j_gene: TRBJ1-2
v_gene: TRBV4-2
CDR3aa: CASSQGGTGGRYGYTF
CDR3nt: TGTGCCAGCAGCCAAGGGGGGACAGGGGGCCGGTATGGCTACACCTTC

d_gene: TRBD2
abundance: .
j_gene: TRBJ2-5
v_gene: TRBV5-1
CDR3aa: CASSKGLAGELETQYF
CDR3nt: TGCGCCAGCAGCAAGGGACTAGCGGGAGAACTTGAGACCCAGTACTTC

d_gene: TRBD1
abundance: .
j_gene: TRBJ2-7
v_gene: TRBV11-2
CDR3aa: CASSRQGSSYEQYF
CDR3nt: TGTGCCAGCAGCCGACAGGGATCCTCCTACGAGCAGTACTTC

d_gene: .
abundance: .
j_gene: TRBJ2-7
v_gene: TRBV28
CDR3aa: CASRLANHEQYF
CDR3nt: TGTGCCAGCAGGCTAGCGAACCACGAGCAGTACTTC

d_gene: .
abundance: few
j_gene: TRBJ1-3
v_gene: TRBV2
CDR3aa: CASRRGQSGNTIYF
CDR3nt: TGTGCCAGCAGGCGAGGACAGAGCGGAAACACCATATATTTT